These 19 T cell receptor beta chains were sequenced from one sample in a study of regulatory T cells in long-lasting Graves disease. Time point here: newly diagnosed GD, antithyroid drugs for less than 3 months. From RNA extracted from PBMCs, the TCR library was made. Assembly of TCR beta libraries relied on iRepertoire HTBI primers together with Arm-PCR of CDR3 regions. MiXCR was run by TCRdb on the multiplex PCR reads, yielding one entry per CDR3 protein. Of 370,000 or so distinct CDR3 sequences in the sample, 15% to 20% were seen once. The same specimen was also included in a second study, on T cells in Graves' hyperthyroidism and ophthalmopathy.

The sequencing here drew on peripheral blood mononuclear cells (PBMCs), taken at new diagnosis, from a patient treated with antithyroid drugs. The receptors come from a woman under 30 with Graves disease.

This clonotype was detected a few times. Written as DNA, the CDR3 is TGTGCCAGTAGTCCGATGGGACAGAGCTATGGCTACACCTTC. It specifies CASSPMGQSYGYTF. The V and J genes are TRBV19 and TRBJ1-2, with 7 positions matching TRBD1. Germline assignment: CDR1 LNHDA and CDR2 SQIVND (reference sequence). The CDR3 spans 14 residues. V was clipped by 5 bases and J by 4 bases; unmatched bases: 7.

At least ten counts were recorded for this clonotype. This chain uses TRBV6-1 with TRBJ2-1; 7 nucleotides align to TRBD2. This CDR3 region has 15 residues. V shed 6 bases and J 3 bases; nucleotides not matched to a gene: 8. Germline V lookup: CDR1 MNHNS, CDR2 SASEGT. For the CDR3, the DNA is TGTGCCAGCAGGTCCAGCGGGAACAACTACAATGAGCAGTTCTTC. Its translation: CASRSSGNNYNEQFF.

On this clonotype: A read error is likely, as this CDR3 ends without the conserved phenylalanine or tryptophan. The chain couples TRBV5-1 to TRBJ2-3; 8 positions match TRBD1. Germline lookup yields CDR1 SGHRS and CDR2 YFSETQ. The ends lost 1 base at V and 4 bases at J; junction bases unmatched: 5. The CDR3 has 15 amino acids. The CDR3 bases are TGCGCCAGCAGCTTGACAGGGGGAAGCCCAGATACGCAGTATTCT. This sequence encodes CASSLTGGSPDTQYS.

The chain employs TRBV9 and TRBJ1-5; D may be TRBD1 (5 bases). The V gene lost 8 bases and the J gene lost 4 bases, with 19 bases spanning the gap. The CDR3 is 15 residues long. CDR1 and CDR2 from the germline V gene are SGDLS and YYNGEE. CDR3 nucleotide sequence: TGTGCCAGTTCCGGGACTGATGGAATTAATCAGCCCCAGCATTTT. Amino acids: CASSGTDGINQPQHF.

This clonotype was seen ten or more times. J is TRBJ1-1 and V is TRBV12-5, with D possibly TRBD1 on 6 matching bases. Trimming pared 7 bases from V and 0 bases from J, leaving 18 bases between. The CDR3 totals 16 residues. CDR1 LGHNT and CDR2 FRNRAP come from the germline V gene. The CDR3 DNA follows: TGTGCTAGTGTCACCTGGAGGGGGAGGATGAACACTGAAGCTTTCTTT. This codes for CASVTWRGRMNTEAFF.

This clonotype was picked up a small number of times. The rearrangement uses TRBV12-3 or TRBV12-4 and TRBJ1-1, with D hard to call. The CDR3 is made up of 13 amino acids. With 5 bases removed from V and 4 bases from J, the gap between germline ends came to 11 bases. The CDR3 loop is CASSPQLGTEAFF. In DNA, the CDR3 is TGTGCCAGCAGTCCCCAATTGGGCACTGAAGCTTTCTTT.

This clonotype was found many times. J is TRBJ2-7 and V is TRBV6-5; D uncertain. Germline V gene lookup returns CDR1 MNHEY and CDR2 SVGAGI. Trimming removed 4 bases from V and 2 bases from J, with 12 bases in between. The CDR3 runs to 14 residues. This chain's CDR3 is CASSSPAETYEQYF. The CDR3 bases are TGTGCCAGCAGTTCGCCGGCGGAGACCTACGAGCAGTACTTC.

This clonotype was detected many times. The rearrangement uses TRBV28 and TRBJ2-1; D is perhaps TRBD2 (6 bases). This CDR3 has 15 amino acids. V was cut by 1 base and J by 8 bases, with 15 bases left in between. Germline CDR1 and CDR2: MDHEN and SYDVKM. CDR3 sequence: CASSLLEGRYDEQFF. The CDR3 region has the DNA TGTGCCAGCAGTTTATTGGAGGGGAGGTACGATGAGCAGTTCTTC.

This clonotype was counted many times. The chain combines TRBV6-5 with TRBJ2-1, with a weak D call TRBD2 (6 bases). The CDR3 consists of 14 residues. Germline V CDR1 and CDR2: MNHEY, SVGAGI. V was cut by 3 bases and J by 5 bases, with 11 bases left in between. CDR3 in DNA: TGTGCCAGCAGTTATAGCGGAGAGAACAATGAGCAGTTCTTC. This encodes CASSYSGENNEQFF.

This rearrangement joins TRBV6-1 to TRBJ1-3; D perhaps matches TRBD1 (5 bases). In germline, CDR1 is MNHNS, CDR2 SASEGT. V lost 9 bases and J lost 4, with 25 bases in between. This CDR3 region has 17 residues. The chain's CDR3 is CASPPGLISSGGNTIYF. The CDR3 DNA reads TGTGCCAGTCCCCCGGGGCTGATATCTTCAGGGGGAAACACCATATATTTT.

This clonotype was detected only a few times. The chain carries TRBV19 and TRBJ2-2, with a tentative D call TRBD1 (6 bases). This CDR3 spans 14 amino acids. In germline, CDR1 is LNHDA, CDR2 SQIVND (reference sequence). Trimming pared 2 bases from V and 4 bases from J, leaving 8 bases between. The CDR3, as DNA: TGTGCCAGTAGTATAACAGGGAGCACCGGGGAGCTGTTTTTT. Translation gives CASSITGSTGELFF.

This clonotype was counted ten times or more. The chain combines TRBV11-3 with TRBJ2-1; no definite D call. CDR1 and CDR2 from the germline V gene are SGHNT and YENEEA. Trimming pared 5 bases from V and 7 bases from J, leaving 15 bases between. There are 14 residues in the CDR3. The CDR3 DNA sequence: TGTGCCAGCAGCCTAACTGCGAGCTCAAATGAGCAGTTCTTC. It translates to CASSLTASSNEQFF.

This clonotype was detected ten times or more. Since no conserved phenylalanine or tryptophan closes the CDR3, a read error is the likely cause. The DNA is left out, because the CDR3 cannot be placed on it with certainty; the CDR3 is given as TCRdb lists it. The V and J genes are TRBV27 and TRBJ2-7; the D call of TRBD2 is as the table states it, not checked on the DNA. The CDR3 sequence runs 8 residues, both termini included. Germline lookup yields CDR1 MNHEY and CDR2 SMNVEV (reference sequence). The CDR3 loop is CASSFGGP.

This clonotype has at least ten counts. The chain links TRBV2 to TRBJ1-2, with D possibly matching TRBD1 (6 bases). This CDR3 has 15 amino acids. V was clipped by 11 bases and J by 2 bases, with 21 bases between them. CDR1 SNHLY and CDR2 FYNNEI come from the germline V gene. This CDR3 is CAGDPGTPDNYGYTF. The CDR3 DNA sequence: TGTGCCGGGGACCCCGGGACACCGGACAACTATGGCTACACCTTC.

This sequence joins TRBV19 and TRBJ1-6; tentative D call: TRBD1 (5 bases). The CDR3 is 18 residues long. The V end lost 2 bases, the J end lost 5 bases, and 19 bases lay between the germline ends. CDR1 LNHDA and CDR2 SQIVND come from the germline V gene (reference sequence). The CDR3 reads CASSILGAAFIDNSPLHF. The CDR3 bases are TGTGCCAGTAGTATACTAGGGGCCGCCTTCATTGATAATTCACCCCTCCACTTT.

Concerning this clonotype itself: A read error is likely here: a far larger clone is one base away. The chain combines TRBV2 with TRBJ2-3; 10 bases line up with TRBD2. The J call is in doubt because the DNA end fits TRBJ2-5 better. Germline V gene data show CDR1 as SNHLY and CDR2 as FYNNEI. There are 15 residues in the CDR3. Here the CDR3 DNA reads TGTGCCAGCGGTGGGACTAGCGCTGCCGGAGCGGCCCAGTACTTC. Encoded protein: CASGGTSAAGAAQYF.

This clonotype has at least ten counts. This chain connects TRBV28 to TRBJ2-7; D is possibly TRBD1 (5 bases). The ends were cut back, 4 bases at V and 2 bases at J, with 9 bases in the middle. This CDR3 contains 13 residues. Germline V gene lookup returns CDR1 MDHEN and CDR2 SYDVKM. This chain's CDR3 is CASSSTATYEQYF. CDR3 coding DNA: TGTGCCAGCAGTTCGACAGCGACCTACGAGCAGTACTTC. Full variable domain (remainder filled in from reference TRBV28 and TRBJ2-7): DVKVTQSSRYLVKRTGEKVFLECVQDMDHENMFWYRQDPGLGLRLIYFSYDVKMKEKGDIPEGYSVSREKKERFSLILESASTNQTSMYLCASSSTATYEQYFGPGTRLTVT.

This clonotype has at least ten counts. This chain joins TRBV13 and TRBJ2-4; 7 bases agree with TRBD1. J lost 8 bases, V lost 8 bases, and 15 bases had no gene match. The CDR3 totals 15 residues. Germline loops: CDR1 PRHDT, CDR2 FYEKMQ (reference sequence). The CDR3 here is CASSLYRAGGDIQYF. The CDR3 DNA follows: TGTGCCAGCTCCTTATACCGGGCAGGGGGAGACATTCAGTACTTC.

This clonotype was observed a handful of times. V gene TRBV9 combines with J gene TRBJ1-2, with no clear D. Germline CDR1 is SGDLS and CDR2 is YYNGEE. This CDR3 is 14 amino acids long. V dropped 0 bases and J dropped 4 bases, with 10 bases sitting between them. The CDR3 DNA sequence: TGTGCCAGCAGCGTAGATGACGGTGGCTATGGCTACACCTTC. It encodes CASSVDDGGYGYTF.